The clone carrying this T cell receptor beta chain was seen many times. Its antigen is unknown. The sample comes from a study of T-cell memory formation after mild COVID-19. Study-level background: Largely donor-specific TCR clusters were found. Whole-study results and caveats: Contracting clones localized mainly to CM and EM when CD4+ and mainly to EMRA when CD8+. Some responding clones appeared in pre-infection memory, suggesting cross-reactive memory joined.

From 5'RACE with constant-segment primers came TCR alpha and TCR beta cDNA libraries that carried sample barcodes and UMIs. TCRdb analysed the 5' RACE reads with MiXCR anew, one entry per CDR3 protein. Of almost 45,000 distinct CDR3 sequences in the sample, around 6.1% were seen once. This TCR derives from an adult who had mild COVID-19 (a few samples of this study predate the infection). Cell type and time point are not known. Material: PBMCs or a T cell subset sorted from them (not recorded which).

In DNA form, the CDR3 reads TGCAGTGCTAGCTCTGTGGGCAGAAGGAGTAATACGCAGTATTTT. Translated: CSASSVGRRSNTQYF. The chain uses TRBV20-1 and TRBJ2-3; D unresolved. V lost 3 bases and J lost 7, with 20 bases in between. This CDR3 contains 15 residues. Per germline, CDR1 DFQATT and CDR2 SNEGSKA (reference sequence).